Below, one TCR beta chain is given with its context. These data originate in a study of blood T cell repertoires in COVID-19. Study in general: Collection of acute and convalescent COVID-19 samples took place in the United States, Italy and Spain. The cDNA or gDNA used as material had been derived from T cells, B-cell-depleted T cells, or PBMCs.

In the original analysis: For nucleated cells, counts were estimated from reference gene primer amplification. Libraries were prepared by immunoSEQ multiplex PCR; TCRdb keeps only in-frame clonotypes and omits some of them. D and trimming come from the DNA, and the V and J calls and clone size come from that table. The sample has about 30,000 clones; 87% are singletons. Trimming shortened V by 0 bases and J by 6 bases, and 10 bases separated the two germline ends. The CDR3 is 14 residues long. Germline loops: CDR1 SGHNT, CDR2 YYREEE (reference sequence). The material sequenced was peripheral blood. The V gene is TRBV5-4, the J gene TRBJ2-1; D is perhaps TRBD2 (7 bases). The receptor was derived from a man aged 60 to 69 with active COVID-19. This CDR3 reads CASSLDREGNEQFF. Written as DNA, the CDR3 is TGTGCCAGCAGCTTGGACAGGGAGGGCAATGAGCAGTTCTTC.